Each of the 32 T cell receptor beta chains below was sequenced from the same sample in a study of blood T cells in healthy people across ages. The authors ran a second PCR of about 7 to 12 cycles using a sample-barcoded 5' primer and a J-beta primer mix. TCRdb used MiXCR to reprocess the 5' RACE reads, holding one entry per CDR3 protein. The data contain roughly 800,000 distinct CDR3 sequences, 25% to 30% of them singletons. A further study also used this sample, focusing on T cells of mothers and their children.

Sequencing was carried out using blood. Every receptor here comes from a boy younger than 18 in good health.

This rearrangement joins TRBV12-3 or TRBV12-4 to TRBJ2-5, with 7 positions matching TRBD1. The J call may be mistaken, given a closer DNA end match to TRBJ2-7. The CDR3 contains 15 residues. The CDR3 spells CASSSTGTVSYEQYF. CDR3 in DNA: TGTGCCAGCAGTTCCACCGGGACAGTAAGCTACGAGCAGTACTTC.

The gene calls are TRBV6-2 or TRBV6-3 and TRBJ1-4; the match to TRBD1 covers 8 bases. With V trimmed by 6 bases and J by 11 bases, 2 bases remained unmatched. CDR3 length: 11 residues. CDR1 is MNHEY, CDR2 SVGEGT, per germline. The CDR3 loop is CASSRQGKLFF. The DNA for the CDR3 is TGTGCCAGCAGCCGACAGGGGAAACTGTTTTTT.

This clonotype was seen more than once but under ten times. The genes are TRBV7-8 and TRBJ2-2; the D gene is possibly TRBD1 (6 bases). The CDR3 has 18 amino acids. Trimming shortened V by 5 bases and J by 0 bases, and 19 bases separated the two germline ends. CDR1 and CDR2 from the germline V gene are SGHVS and FQNEAQ. CDR3 in amino acids: CASSRPTDRPSNTGELFF. As DNA, the CDR3 is TGTGCCAGCAGCCGTCCTACCGACAGGCCCTCGAACACCGGGGAGCTGTTTTTT.

This clonotype was observed a few times. V is TRBV12-3 or TRBV12-4 and J is TRBJ1-3; no firm D call. The V end lost 6 bases, the J end lost 3 bases, and 6 bases lay between the germline ends. The CDR3 is made up of 12 amino acids. The CDR3 DNA reads as TGTGCCAGCAGCCCCGTTGGAAACACCATATATTTT. This sequence encodes CASSPVGNTIYF.

This clonotype has more than one count but fewer than ten. This chain links TRBV6-1 with TRBJ2-5; D is undetermined. The CDR3 consists of 12 residues. V was clipped by 1 base and J by 4 bases, with 4 bases between them. Germline assignment: CDR1 MNHNS and CDR2 SASEGT. CDR3 loop: CASSEVSETQYF. DNA of the CDR3: TGTGCCAGCAGTGAAGTGTCAGAGACCCAGTACTTC.

This clonotype turned up a few times. CDR3 DNA: TGTGCCAGCAGCCAACCCGGGACGAATCACGAGCAGTACTTC. Protein sequence: CASSQPGTNHEQYF. The chain joins TRBV6-5 to TRBJ2-7; D may be TRBD1 or TRBD2 (5 bases each). Germline loops: CDR1 MNHEY, CDR2 SVGAGI. V gave up 6 bases and J gave up 5 bases, with 17 bases separating them. The length of the CDR3 is 14 residues.

The sample holds a few counts of this clonotype. The chain recombines TRBV12-3 or TRBV12-4 with TRBJ1-5; no clear D gene. Trimming cost V 5 bases and J 1 base, with 9 bases left between them. The CDR3 runs 14 residues. As DNA, the CDR3 is TGTGCCAGCAGTCCTTCGTCGAGCAATCAGCCCCAGCATTTT. It encodes CASSPSSSNQPQHF.

There are a few counts of this clonotype. J is TRBJ2-7 and V is TRBV5-1, with TRBD1 identical over 10 bases. The length of the CDR3 is 15 residues. The junction had 5 bases not matched to a gene; V was cut back by 3 bases and J by 2 bases. Germline values: CDR1 SGHRS, CDR2 YFSETQ. CDR3 sequence: CASSSGQGVPYEQYF. For the CDR3, the DNA is TGCGCCAGCAGCTCAGGACAGGGGGTACCCTACGAGCAGTACTTC.

J is TRBJ2-2 and V is TRBV25-1; no clear D gene. Between the trimmed V and J ends, which lost 6 bases and 7 bases, there was a span of 12 bases. The CDR3 has 13 amino acids. Per germline, CDR1 MGHDK and CDR2 SYGVNS. The CDR3: CASRSRPFGELFF. The DNA of the CDR3 is TGTGCCAGCAGGTCACGGCCGTTCGGGGAGCTGTTTTTT.

The genes are TRBV5-1 and TRBJ1-1; D is uncertain. CDR3 length: 13 residues. Trimming pared 0 bases from V and 8 bases from J, leaving 11 bases between. Germline CDR1 is SGHRS and CDR2 is YFSETQ. The CDR3, as DNA: TGCGCCAGCAGCTTGGCGGGTCCCCACGAAGCTTTCTTT. It yields the protein CASSLAGPHEAFF.

This clonotype turned up a few times. The chain recombines TRBV5-1 with TRBJ1-6; 9 bases are shared with TRBD1. Germline CDR1 and CDR2: SGHRS and YFSETQ. The CDR3 extends over 14 amino acids. V shed 0 bases and J 14 bases; nucleotides not matched to a gene: 6. The CDR3 sequence is CASSLEGQGLALHF. CDR3 DNA: TGCGCCAGCAGCTTGGAGGGACAGGGTCTCGCCCTCCACTTT.

V and J are TRBV12-3 or TRBV12-4 and TRBJ1-4; tentative D call: TRBD1 (6 bases). The CDR3 contains 17 residues. Trimming took 6 bases from V and 0 from J, leaving 17 bases between them. CDR3 DNA: TGTGCCAGCAGGCCCAGGGGAAAGGGCGCAACTAATGAAAAACTGTTTTTT. As protein: CASRPRGKGATNEKLFF.

There are a few counts of this clonotype. This chain joins TRBV20-1 and TRBJ1-1, with TRBD1 as a possible D gene (6 bases). Between the trimmed V and J ends, which lost 1 base and 4 bases, there was a span of 13 bases. The CDR3 has 14 residues. CDR1 is DFQATT and CDR2 is SNEGSKA in the germline V gene (reference sequence). Here the CDR3 DNA reads TGCAGTGCTAGAGGGAAAAGGGGGAGCACTGAAGCTTTCTTT. Its protein product is CSARGKRGSTEAFF.

This clonotype turned up a few times. This chain uses TRBV28 with TRBJ2-1, with 7 bases identical to TRBD1. CDR1 and CDR2 (germline): MDHEN, SYDVKM. Trimming took 5 bases from V and 5 from J; bases not matched to a gene: 6. The CDR3 totals 14 residues. CDR3 sequence reads: CASSPGTANNEQFF. Here the CDR3 DNA reads TGTGCCAGCAGTCCGGGGACAGCGAACAATGAGCAGTTCTTC. The full variable domain, rest sourced from reference TRBV28 and TRBJ2-1, is DVKVTQSSRYLVKRTGEKVFLECVQDMDHENMFWYRQDPGLGLRLIYFSYDVKMKEKGDIPEGYSVSREKKERFSLILESASTNQTSMYLCASSPGTANNEQFFGPGTRLTVL.

This chain connects TRBV4-3 to TRBJ2-2, with D unresolved. The V end was cut by 2 bases, the J end by 7 bases, with 5 bases between. CDR1 is LGHNA and CDR2 is YSLEER in the germline V gene. The CDR3 length is 12 residues. In DNA, the CDR3 is TGCGCCAGCAGCCAAAACCGCGGGGAGCTGTTTTTT. Translation: CASSQNRGELFF.

V is TRBV7-3 and J is TRBJ2-1; 7 bases align to TRBD2. The germline gives CDR1 SGHTA, CDR2 FQGTGA. This CDR3 has 16 amino acids. V lost 5 bases to trimming and J lost 0 bases; unmatched junction nucleotides: 7. The CDR3 spells CASSPPGGSSYNEQFF. CDR3 sequence (DNA): TGTGCCAGCAGCCCCCCCGGCGGGAGCTCCTACAATGAGCAGTTCTTC.

This sequence joins TRBV5-1 and TRBJ2-5; a possible D gene is TRBD1 (6 bases). Between the trimmed V and J ends, which lost 7 bases and 5 bases, there was a span of 15 bases. CDR1 and CDR2 (germline): SGHRS, YFSETQ. CDR3 length equals 13 residues. The CDR3 nucleotides read TGCGCCAGCGGCCCCAGAACAGGGGAGACCCAGTACTTC. Amino acid sequence: CASGPRTGETQYF.

Only a few counts were recorded for this clonotype. The gene calls are TRBV24-1 and TRBJ2-3; 8 bases line up with TRBD1. Losses at the gene ends were 4 bases for V and 3 bases for J; bases not matched to a gene: 11. Germline loops: CDR1 KGHDR, CDR2 SFDVKD. This CDR3 has 17 residues. DNA of the CDR3: TGTGCCACCAGTGACTCCGGACAGGGCCCGGTAACAGATACGCAGTATTTT. This sequence encodes CATSDSGQGPVTDTQYF.

This clonotype occurred a few times. The chain combines TRBV6-5 with TRBJ1-1; D is unresolved. V lost 6 bases, J lost 5 bases, and 13 bases lay in between. Germline CDR1 reads MNHEY; CDR2 reads SVGAGI. CDR3 length equals 13 residues. CDR3 residues: CASRGIAGTEAFF. The CDR3 bases are TGTGCCAGCAGAGGCATTGCCGGGACTGAAGCTTTCTTT.

The J gene is TRBJ1-6, the V gene TRBV20-1; D not resolved. Germline V gene data show CDR1 as DFQATT and CDR2 as SNEGSKA (reference sequence). V dropped 3 bases and J dropped 2 bases, with 8 bases sitting between them. The CDR3 is 14 residues long. CDR3: CSARSGPYNSPLHF. DNA for the CDR3: TGCAGTGCTAGGTCTGGGCCCTATAATTCACCCCTCCACTTT.

This clonotype was observed a handful of times. The rearrangement joins TRBV7-9 to TRBJ2-3, with 8 positions matching TRBD2. The CDR3 has 19 residues. V gave up 5 bases and J gave up 2 bases; unmatched junction bases: 18. Germline CDR1 SEHNR, CDR2 FQNEAQ (reference sequence). The CDR3 is CASSLPKYSGSTNTDTQYF. DNA for the CDR3: TGTGCCAGCAGCCTCCCGAAGTACAGCGGGAGTACCAACACAGATACGCAGTATTTT.

The CDR3: CASSPYGRDEQYF. Written as DNA, the CDR3 is TGTGCCAGCTCACCATACGGGAGGGACGAGCAGTACTTC. The rearrangement joins TRBV18 to TRBJ2-7, with TRBD2 identical over 8 bases. The CDR3 length is 13 residues. Germline loops: CDR1 KGHSH, CDR2 LQKENI. The V segment lost 2 bases and the J segment 5 bases; nucleotides outside the gene matches: 2.

The chain combines TRBV11-2 with TRBJ2-5; D might be TRBD1 or TRBD2, each matching 5 bases. Germline V gene sequence: CDR1 SGHAT, CDR2 FQNNGV. The CDR3 sequence is 15 residues long. Trimming pared 4 bases from V and 4 bases from J, leaving 16 bases between. The CDR3 sequence is CASSSSGTLVETQYF. The CDR3 DNA follows: TGTGCCAGCAGCTCCTCCGGGACCCTCGTAGAGACCCAGTACTTC.

This clonotype occurred a few times. CDR3: CASSLDGGFVGYGYTF. The CDR3 DNA reads TGTGCCAGCAGCTTAGATGGGGGATTTGTCGGCTATGGCTACACCTTC. J is TRBJ1-2 and V is TRBV7-2; D is possibly TRBD1 (5 bases). This CDR3 has 16 amino acids. Germline V CDR1 and CDR2: SGHTA, FQGNSA. Trimming took 1 base from V and 4 from J, leaving 16 bases between them.

This clonotype was observed a few times. The V and J genes are TRBV7-2 and TRBJ2-2; the D gene is possibly TRBD1 (5 bases). The CDR3 is 14 residues long. The V end lost 2 bases, the J end lost 6 bases, and 10 bases lay between the germline ends. Germline CDR1 SGHTA, CDR2 FQGNSA. As DNA, the CDR3 is TGTGCCAGCAGCTTAAACAGGAGAGCCGGGGAGCTGTTTTTT. It codes for CASSLNRRAGELFF.

The chain couples TRBV3-1 to TRBJ2-1, with 10 nucleotides matching TRBD2. The J call may be in error: the DNA end matches TRBJ2-5 better. The CDR3 contains 14 residues. Germline assignment: CDR1 LGHDT and CDR2 YNNKEL (reference sequence). As DNA, the CDR3 is TGTGCCAGCAGCCCCTTAGCGGGGGGCCGGACCCAGTACTTC. This encodes CASSPLAGGRTQYF.

This clonotype was found a few times. The chain links TRBV4-2 to TRBJ1-2; TRBD1 matches at 8 bases. Trimming took 2 bases from V and 5 from J; bases not matched to a gene: 7. Germline V CDR1 and CDR2: LGHNA, YNFKEQ. The CDR3 totals 15 residues. CDR3 protein: CASSQQGQGGYGYTF. In DNA form, the CDR3 reads TGTGCCAGCAGCCAACAAGGACAGGGAGGTTATGGCTACACCTTC.

This chain uses TRBV5-1 with TRBJ1-1; D unclear. Trimming removed 1 base at V and 3 bases at J, with 10 bases between. This CDR3 is built from 14 residues. Germline V CDR1 and CDR2: SGHRS, YFSETQ. CDR3 sequence: CASSLWREDTEAFF. CDR3 coding DNA: TGCGCCAGCAGCTTGTGGAGGGAAGACACTGAAGCTTTCTTT.

The rearrangement joins TRBV20-1 to TRBJ2-1; TRBD2 agrees at 13 bases. CDR3 size: 20 residues. CDR1 is DFQATT, CDR2 SNEGSKA, per germline (reference sequence). With V trimmed by 5 bases and J by 0 bases, 16 bases remained unmatched. The CDR3 nucleotides read TGCAGTGCTGGCTTTACCGGGACTAGCGGGGCATCCTTCTCCTACAATGAGCAGTTCTTC. Translating it yields CSAGFTGTSGASFSYNEQFF.

This clonotype was counted only a few times. This chain links TRBV7-3 with TRBJ1-1, with D possibly matching TRBD1 (6 bases). Germline loops: CDR1 SGHTA, CDR2 FQGTGA. This CDR3 has 13 amino acids. The V end lost 8 bases, the J end lost 0 bases, and 10 bases lay between the germline ends. CDR3 residues: CASAYRVNTEAFF. CDR3 nucleotides: TGTGCCAGCGCATACAGGGTGAACACTGAAGCTTTCTTT.

The chain joins TRBV7-9 to TRBJ2-5, with D possibly matching TRBD1 (6 bases). The J call is in doubt because the DNA end fits TRBJ2-7 better. CDR1 and CDR2 (germline): SEHNR, FQNEAQ (reference sequence). The CDR3 covers 16 residues. The CDR3 loop reads CASSSDLGAQMYEQYF. CDR3 bases: TGTGCCAGCAGCTCGGACCTGGGGGCGCAGATGTACGAGCAGTACTTC.

This clonotype was observed a few times. The rearrangement joins TRBV9 to TRBJ1-4; TRBD1 agrees at 7 bases. J gave up 0 bases and V 3 bases, and 8 bases lay outside the gene matches. Germline CDR1 is SGDLS and CDR2 is YYNGEE. The CDR3 covers 17 residues. The CDR3 nucleotides are TGTGCCAGCAGCGCGGGGGACAGACCTGCAACTAATGAAAAACTGTTTTTT. This encodes CASSAGDRPATNEKLFF.